These 6 T cell receptor beta chains were all obtained from the same sample, sequenced in a study of cytomegalovirus exposure and HLA in healthy donors. With 60 Vbeta and 13 Jbeta primers, the PCR was carried out. Sequenced by immunoSEQ multiplex PCR; TCRdb stores in-frame clones only, minus some. The sample shows around 190,000 clones, about 85% of them seen only once. The material sequenced was PBMCs. These receptors came from a boy between 2 and 10 years old in good health and CMV-seronegative.

This clone came up once. The chain employs TRBV28 and TRBJ2-1; no definite D call. The ends were cut back, 5 bases at V and 3 bases at J, with 8 bases in the middle. The CDR3 spans 13 residues. Germline V lookup: CDR1 MDHEN, CDR2 SYDVKM. The CDR3 loop reads CASSLSGYNEQFF. The CDR3 DNA follows: TGTGCCAGCAGTCTTTCAGGCTACAATGAGCAGTTCTTC.

The chain recombines TRBV27 with TRBJ2-1; 8 nucleotides align to TRBD2. The J segment lost 9 bases and the V segment lost 7 bases, leaving 17 bases of the junction unmatched. The CDR3 covers 16 residues. From germline, CDR1 is MNHEY and CDR2 SMNVEV (reference sequence). The chain's CDR3 is CASKKRVGLVFGEQFF. Written as DNA, the CDR3 is TGTGCCAGCAAGAAGAGAGTGGGACTAGTCTTCGGTGAGCAGTTCTTC.

The rearrangement uses TRBV5-1 and TRBJ2-5, with 14 bases fitting TRBD2. CDR1 and CDR2 from the germline V gene are SGHRS and YFSETQ. The CDR3 has 17 amino acids. The junction had 6 bases not matched to a gene; V was cut back by 0 bases and J by 5 bases. CDR3 in DNA: TGCGCCAGCAGCTTGGAGGGACTAGCGGGGGCCGGGGAGACCCAGTACTTC. Its protein product is CASSLEGLAGAGETQYF.

This chain connects TRBV5-4 to TRBJ1-1, with 11 bases fitting TRBD1. Germline V gives CDR1 SGHNT, CDR2 YYREEE (reference sequence). V dropped 3 bases and J dropped 3; count of bases not matched to a gene: 10. This CDR3 is built from 17 residues. CDR3 protein: CASSSSPRGQGDTEAFF. DNA of the CDR3: TGTGCCAGCAGCTCTTCCCCAAGGGGACAGGGGGACACTGAAGCTTTCTTT.

The gene calls are TRBV27 and TRBJ2-5, with a tentative D call TRBD2 (5 bases). The germline V and J ends were trimmed by 0 bases and 5 bases, with 10 bases remaining between them. CDR3 length: 14 residues. CDR1 is MNHEY and CDR2 is SMNVEV in the germline V gene (reference sequence). The CDR3 is CASSLSGDGETQYF. The CDR3 DNA reads TGTGCCAGCAGTTTATCCGGGGATGGGGAGACCCAGTACTTC.

The V gene is TRBV7-9, the J gene TRBJ1-1; D possibly corresponds to TRBD1 (5 bases). V lost 4 bases and J lost 1, with 16 bases in between. CDR1 is SEHNR and CDR2 is FQNEAQ in the germline V gene (reference sequence). This CDR3 has 16 amino acids. CDR3 protein: CASSSLSGTQNTEAFF. In nucleotides, the CDR3 is TGTGCCAGCAGCTCCCTGTCCGGGACTCAGAACACTGAAGCTTTCTTT.